The sequence of this T cell receptor beta chain was determined in a study of T cells in Graves' hyperthyroidism and ophthalmopathy. Findings and limits, study-wide: A model using 13 V-J features told ophthalmopathy apart from stable hyperthyroidism.

A remark on this clonotype: Its antigen remains unknown.

The germline V gene has CDR1 MGHRA and CDR2 YSYEKL. The CDR3 totals 16 residues. V shed 2 bases and J 4 bases; nucleotides not matched to a gene: 8. TCR beta CDR3 region amplification was performed from RNA transcripts. RT-PCR in the first round (using the HTBI primer set) targeted the TCR CDR3. Each CDR3 protein gets one entry after TCRdb re-called the multiplex PCR reads with MiXCR. Found here are 600,000 to 750,000 distinct CDR3 sequences, 17% of them singletons; the top ten hold 15%. The gene calls are TRBV4-1 and TRBJ1-5; TRBD1 matches 7 bases. The TCR sequence derives from a man in his fifties or sixties with Graves' hyperthyroidism. Sequenced input: blood. CDR3 nucleotide sequence: TGCGCCAGCAGCCAAACACCGGGACAGCTAAATCAGCCCCAGCATTTT. Its protein product is CASSQTPGQLNQPQHF.